A selection of T cell receptor beta chains follows, all from one sample in a study of human thymus T cells. Profiling relied on immunoSEQ multiplex PCR, and the TCRdb table lists in-frame clones only, not all of them. This table holds under 150,000 clones, around 94% found once. The specimen was thymus tissue. All receptors derive from a boy in the first two years of life with a congenital heart defect but otherwise immunologically healthy. Both conserved end residues are part of each CDR3. A D gene is named only where the DNA matches it firmly. A clone size is listed for some rows: how often the clone was seen (once, few, many), or a class if it is expanded.

abundance: -
v_gene: TRBV4-1
j_gene: TRBJ1-4
d_gene: -
CDR3nt: TGCGCCAGCAGCCATCTCCCCGTCAGCGAAAAACTGTTTTTT
CDR3aa: CASSHLPVSEKLFF

abundance: -
v_gene: TRBV6-6
j_gene: TRBJ2-3
d_gene: -
CDR3nt: TGTGCCAGCAGATTAGCAGAAGATACGCAGTATTTT
CDR3aa: CASRLAEDTQYF

abundance: -
v_gene: TRBV28
j_gene: TRBJ2-1
d_gene: -
CDR3nt: TGTGCCAGCATCAGTCAAGGGTACAATGAGCAGTTCTTC
CDR3aa: CASISQGYNEQFF

abundance: -
v_gene: TRBV6-1
j_gene: TRBJ2-5
d_gene: TRBD1
CDR3nt: TGTGCCAGCAGGGGACAGGGGGCCGGGGAGACCCAGTACTTC
CDR3aa: CASRGQGAGETQYF

abundance: once
v_gene: TRBV28
j_gene: TRBJ1-6
d_gene: -
CDR3nt: TGTGCCAGCAGTGGAGGCGGGGACTATAATTCACCCCTCCACTTT
CDR3aa: CASSGGGDYNSPLHF

abundance: -
v_gene: TRBV11-3
j_gene: TRBJ1-2
d_gene: TRBD1
CDR3nt: TGTGCCAGCAGCTCCTTTCTGGGACAGGGCAACTATGGCTACACCTTC
CDR3aa: CASSSFLGQGNYGYTF

abundance: -
v_gene: TRBV2
j_gene: TRBJ2-1
d_gene: TRBD2
CDR3nt: TGTGCCAGCAGCTGGACTAGCGGGAGGGCCTACAATGAGCAGTTCTTC
CDR3aa: CASSWTSGRAYNEQFF

abundance: -
v_gene: TRBV7-6
j_gene: TRBJ2-7
d_gene: TRBD2
CDR3nt: TGTGCCAGCAGCTTGCACAAGGGACTAGCGGCTACCTACGAGCAGTACTTC
CDR3aa: CASSLHKGLAATYEQYF

abundance: -
v_gene: TRBV5-1
j_gene: TRBJ2-5
d_gene: TRBD1
CDR3nt: TGCGCCAGCAGCCCGGACAGGCAAGAGACCCAGTACTTC
CDR3aa: CASSPDRQETQYF

abundance: few
v_gene: TRBV4-1
j_gene: TRBJ2-2
d_gene: -
CDR3nt: TGCGCCAGCAATACAAATTGGGGACTCCCCTTTCCCGGGGAGCTGTTTTTT
CDR3aa: CASNTNWGLPFPGELFF

abundance: -
v_gene: TRBV25-1
j_gene: TRBJ2-1
d_gene: TRBD1
CDR3nt: TGTGCCAGCAGAGACAGGGCTGGCGTCAATGAGCAGTTCTTC
CDR3aa: CASRDRAGVNEQFF

abundance: -
v_gene: TRBV5-1
j_gene: TRBJ2-5
d_gene: -
CDR3nt: TGCGCCACCACCACGGGGACTCCCGGGACCCAGTACTTC
CDR3aa: CATTTGTPGTQYF

abundance: -
v_gene: TRBV9
j_gene: TRBJ2-3
d_gene: TRBD2
CDR3nt: TGTGCCAGCAGCGTACTGGCGCGGGGACTAGCGGCCGGGGATACGCAGTATTTT
CDR3aa: CASSVLARGLAAGDTQYF

abundance: -
v_gene: TRBV4-3
j_gene: TRBJ2-5
d_gene: TRBD2
CDR3nt: TGCGCCAGCAGCCAAGTTCGGGGGGGGGAGACCCAGTACTTC
CDR3aa: CASSQVRGGETQYF

abundance: -
v_gene: TRBV7-2
j_gene: TRBJ2-7
d_gene: TRBD2
CDR3nt: TGTGCCAGCAGCTTAAAAGGGTCGGAGACTAGCGGGGCTTACGAGCAGTACTTC
CDR3aa: CASSLKGSETSGAYEQYF

abundance: -
v_gene: TRBV19
j_gene: TRBJ1-5
d_gene: -
CDR3nt: TGTGCCAGTAGTATTCCGCAGGTGAATAATCAGCCCCAGCATTTT
CDR3aa: CASSIPQVNNQPQHF

abundance: -
v_gene: TRBV7-3
j_gene: TRBJ2-7
d_gene: -
CDR3nt: TGTGCCAGCAGCTCCCCAGACCAAGAGCAGTACTTC
CDR3aa: CASSSPDQEQYF

abundance: -
v_gene: TRBV27
j_gene: TRBJ2-2
d_gene: TRBD2
CDR3nt: TGTGCCAGCAGTTTAGCCGGTCGCACTAGCGGGGCCGGGGAGCTGTTTTTT
CDR3aa: CASSLAGRTSGAGELFF

abundance: -
v_gene: TRBV10-3
j_gene: TRBJ2-3
d_gene: -
CDR3nt: TGTGCCATAGCAGGTGACCCGTTGGGTACAGATACGCAGTATTTT
CDR3aa: CAIAGDPLGTDTQYF

abundance: once
v_gene: TRBV4-1
j_gene: TRBJ2-7
d_gene: TRBD1
CDR3nt: TGCGCCAGCAGCCAAGGGGACAGGGAATCCTACGAGCAGTACTTC
CDR3aa: CASSQGDRESYEQYF

abundance: few
v_gene: TRBV25-1
j_gene: TRBJ1-5
d_gene: -
CDR3nt: TGTGCCAGCAGTGATCAGCCCCAGCATTTT
CDR3aa: CASSDQPQHF